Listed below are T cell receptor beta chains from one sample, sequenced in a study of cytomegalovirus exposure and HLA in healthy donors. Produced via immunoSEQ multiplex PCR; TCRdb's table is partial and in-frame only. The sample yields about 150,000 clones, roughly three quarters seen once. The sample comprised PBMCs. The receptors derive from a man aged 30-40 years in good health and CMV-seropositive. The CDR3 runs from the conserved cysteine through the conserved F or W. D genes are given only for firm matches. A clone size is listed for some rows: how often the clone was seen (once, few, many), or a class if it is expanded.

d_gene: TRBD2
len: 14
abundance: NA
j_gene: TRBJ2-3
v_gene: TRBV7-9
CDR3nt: TGTGCCACCTCGAGACAGACTAGCTCAGATACGCAGTATTTT
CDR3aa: CATSRQTSSDTQYF

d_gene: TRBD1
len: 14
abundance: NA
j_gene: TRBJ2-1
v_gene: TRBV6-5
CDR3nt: TGTGCCAGCAGTGGGGACAGATCCTACAATGAGCAGTTCTTC
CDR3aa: CASSGDRSYNEQFF

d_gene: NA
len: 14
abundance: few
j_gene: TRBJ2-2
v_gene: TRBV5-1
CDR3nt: TGCGCCAGCAGCCAGGGGTCCGTCACCGGGGAGCTGTTTTTT
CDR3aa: CASSQGSVTGELFF

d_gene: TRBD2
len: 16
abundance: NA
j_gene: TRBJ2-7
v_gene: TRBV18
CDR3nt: TGTGCCAGCTCACCACGGGAGCGGGAGCCCCCCTACGAGCAGTACTTC
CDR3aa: CASSPREREPPYEQYF

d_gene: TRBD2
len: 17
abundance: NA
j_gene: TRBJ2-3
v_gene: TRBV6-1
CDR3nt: TGTGCCAGCAGTGAAGTTCTAGCGGGAGGGACCACAGATACGCAGTATTTT
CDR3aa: CASSEVLAGGTTDTQYF

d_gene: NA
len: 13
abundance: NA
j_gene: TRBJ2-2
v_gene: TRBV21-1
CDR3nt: TGTGCCAGCACGACAGGGTGCACCGGGGAGCTGTTTTTT
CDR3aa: CASTTGCTGELFF

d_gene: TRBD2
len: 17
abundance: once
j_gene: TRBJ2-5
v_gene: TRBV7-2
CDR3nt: TGTGCCAGCAGCCCTAGCCCCCTACTAGCGGGAGGAGAGACCCAGTACTTC
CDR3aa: CASSPSPLLAGGETQYF

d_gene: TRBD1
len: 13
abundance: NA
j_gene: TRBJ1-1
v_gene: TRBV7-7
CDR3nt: TGTGCTAGCAGCGTCCGACAGGGGAGGGAAGCTTTCTTT
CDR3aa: CASSVRQGREAFF

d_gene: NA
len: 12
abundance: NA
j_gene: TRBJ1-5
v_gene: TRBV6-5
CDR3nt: TGTGCCAGCAGTGAAGTCGGTCAGCCCCAGCATTTT
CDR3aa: CASSEVGQPQHF

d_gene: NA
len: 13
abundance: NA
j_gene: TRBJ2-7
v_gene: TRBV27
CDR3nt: TGTGCCAGCAGACTGACAATTTTGGGCGAGCAGTACTTC
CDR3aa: CASRLTILGEQYF

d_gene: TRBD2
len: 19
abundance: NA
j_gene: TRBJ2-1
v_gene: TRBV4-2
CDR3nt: TGTGCCAGCAGCCCCGTCCCGACTAGCGGGAGGTCCGGGAACAATGAGCAGTTCTTC
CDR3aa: CASSPVPTSGRSGNNEQFF

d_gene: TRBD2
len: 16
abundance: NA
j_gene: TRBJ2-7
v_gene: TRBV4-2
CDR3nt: TGTGCCAGCAGCCCGAGTCTACTAGCGGGAGGGTACGAGCAGTACTTC
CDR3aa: CASSPSLLAGGYEQYF

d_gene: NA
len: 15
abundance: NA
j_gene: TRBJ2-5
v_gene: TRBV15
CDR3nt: TGTGCCACCAGCAGCCAGAGGGGGTACCAAGAGACCCAGTACTTC
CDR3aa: CATSSQRGYQETQYF

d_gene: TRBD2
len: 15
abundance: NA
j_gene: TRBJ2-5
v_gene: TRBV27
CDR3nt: TGTGCCAGCAGTGCCGGGACTAGCGGGACAGAGACCCAGTACTTC
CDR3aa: CASSAGTSGTETQYF

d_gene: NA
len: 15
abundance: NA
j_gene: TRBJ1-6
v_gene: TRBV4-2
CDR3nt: TGTGCCAGCAGCCAAGCCTTGACAGAGAATTCACCCCTCCACTTT
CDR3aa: CASSQALTENSPLHF

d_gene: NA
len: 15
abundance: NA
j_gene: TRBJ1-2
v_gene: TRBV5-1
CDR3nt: TGCGCCAGCAGCTTGAACCGACAGGCCCCCTATGGCTACACCTTC
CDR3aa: CASSLNRQAPYGYTF

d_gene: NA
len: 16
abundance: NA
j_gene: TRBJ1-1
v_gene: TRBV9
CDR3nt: TGTGCCAGCAGCGTTCGTAGTACAGGGAGCTCCACTGAAGCTTTCTTT
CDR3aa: CASSVRSTGSSTEAFF

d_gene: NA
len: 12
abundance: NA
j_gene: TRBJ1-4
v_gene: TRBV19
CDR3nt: TGTGCCAGTAGTAAACTGGATGAAAAACTGTTTTTT
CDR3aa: CASSKLDEKLFF

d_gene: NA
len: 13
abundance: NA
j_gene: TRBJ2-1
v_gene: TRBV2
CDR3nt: TGTGCCAGCAGACCCGAAACAGCAGGTGGGCAGTTCTTC
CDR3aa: CASRPETAGGQFF

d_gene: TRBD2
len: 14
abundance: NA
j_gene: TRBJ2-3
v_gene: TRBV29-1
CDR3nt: TGCAGCGTCGCTCAGGGACTAACCACAGATACGCAGTATTTT
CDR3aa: CSVAQGLTTDTQYF

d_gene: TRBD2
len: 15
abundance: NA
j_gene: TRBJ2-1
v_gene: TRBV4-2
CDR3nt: TGTGCCAGCAGCCTCGGTGCTAGCGGGAGTGGAGAGCAGTTCTTC
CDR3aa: CASSLGASGSGEQFF

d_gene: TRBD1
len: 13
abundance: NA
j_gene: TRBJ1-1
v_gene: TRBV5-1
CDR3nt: TGCGCCAGCAGCTTACAGGGGAGTGCTGAAGCTTTCTTT
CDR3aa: CASSLQGSAEAFF

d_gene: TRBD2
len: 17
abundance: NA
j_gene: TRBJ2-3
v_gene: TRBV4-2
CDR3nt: TGTGCCAGCAGCCAGGGACTAGCGGGAGCGCGGGGAGATACGCAGTATTTT
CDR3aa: CASSQGLAGARGDTQYF

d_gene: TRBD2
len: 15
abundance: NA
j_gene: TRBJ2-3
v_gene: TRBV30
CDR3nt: TGTGCCTGCGTAACTAGCGGGAGTTGGGCGGATACGCAGTATTTT
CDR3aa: CACVTSGSWADTQYF

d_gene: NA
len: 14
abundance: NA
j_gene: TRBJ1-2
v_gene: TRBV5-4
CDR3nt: TGTGCCAGCAGCACCCTAGCAGGCATGAATGGCTACACCTTC
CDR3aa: CASSTLAGMNGYTF

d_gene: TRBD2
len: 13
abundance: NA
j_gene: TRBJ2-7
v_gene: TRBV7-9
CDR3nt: TGTGCCAGCAGCACAATAGCGGGAGACGAGCAGTACTTC
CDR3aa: CASSTIAGDEQYF

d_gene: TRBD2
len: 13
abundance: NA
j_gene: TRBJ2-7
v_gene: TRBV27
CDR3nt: TGTGCCAGCGCAAGCGGGAGGGCCCTCGAGCAGTACTTC
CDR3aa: CASASGRALEQYF

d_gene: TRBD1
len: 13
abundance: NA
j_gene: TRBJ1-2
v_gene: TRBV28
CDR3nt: TGTGCCAGCAGCGTTGGACAGGGGAAAGGCTACACCTTC
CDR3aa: CASSVGQGKGYTF

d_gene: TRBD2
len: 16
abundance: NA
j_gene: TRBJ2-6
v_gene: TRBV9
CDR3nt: TGTGCCAGCAGCACCCGGGGGGGGCATGGGGCCAACGTCCTGACTTTC
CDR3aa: CASSTRGGHGANVLTF

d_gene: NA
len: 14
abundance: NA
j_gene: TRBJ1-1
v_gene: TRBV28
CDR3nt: TGTGCCAGCAGTTTATTGGGGAGGGGCACTGAAGCTTTCTTT
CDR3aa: CASSLLGRGTEAFF

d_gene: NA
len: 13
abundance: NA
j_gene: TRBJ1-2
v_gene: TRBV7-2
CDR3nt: TGTGCCAGCAGCTTAGGAAGAGCCTTTGGCTACACCTTC
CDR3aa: CASSLGRAFGYTF

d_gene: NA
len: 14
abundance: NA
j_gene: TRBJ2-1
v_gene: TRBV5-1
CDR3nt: TGCGCCAGCAGAGAGACTAGAAGAGGCAATGAGCAGTTCTTC
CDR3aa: CASRETRRGNEQFF

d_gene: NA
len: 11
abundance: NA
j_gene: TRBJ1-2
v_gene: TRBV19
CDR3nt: TGTGCCAGTCCCCTTGGGGGGGGCTACACCTTC
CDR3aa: CASPLGGGYTF

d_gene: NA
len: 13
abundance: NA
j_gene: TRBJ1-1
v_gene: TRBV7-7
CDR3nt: TGTGCTAGCAGCTTCAGGGTGGGCACTGAAGCTTTCTTT
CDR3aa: CASSFRVGTEAFF

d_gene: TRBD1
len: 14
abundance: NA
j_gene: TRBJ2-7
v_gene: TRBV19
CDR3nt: TGTGCCAGTAGTCCTCGACAGGGATTCTACGAGCAGTACTTC
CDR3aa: CASSPRQGFYEQYF

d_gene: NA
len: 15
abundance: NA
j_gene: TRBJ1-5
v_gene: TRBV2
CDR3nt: TGTGCCAGCAGCGCCACGGGACATCGCAATCAGCCCCAGCATTTT
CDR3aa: CASSATGHRNQPQHF

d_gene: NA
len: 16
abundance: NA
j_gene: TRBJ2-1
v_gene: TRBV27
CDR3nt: TGTGCCAGCAGTCCAACACGGGAACAAGGTAGCAATGAGCAGTTCTTC
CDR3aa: CASSPTREQGSNEQFF

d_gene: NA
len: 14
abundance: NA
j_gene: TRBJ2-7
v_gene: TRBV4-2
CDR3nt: TGTGCCAGCAGCCAAGCTGCTAGCTCCTACGAGCAGTACTTC
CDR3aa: CASSQAASSYEQYF

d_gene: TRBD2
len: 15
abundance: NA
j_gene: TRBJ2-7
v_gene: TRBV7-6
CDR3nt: TGTGCCAGCAGCTTATCTATTAGCGGGAGGGGCGAGCAGTACTTC
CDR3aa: CASSLSISGRGEQYF

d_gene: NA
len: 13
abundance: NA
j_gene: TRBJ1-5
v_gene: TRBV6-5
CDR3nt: TGTGCCAGCAGTTCGGACAGCTCTCAGCCCCAGCATTTT
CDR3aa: CASSSDSSQPQHF

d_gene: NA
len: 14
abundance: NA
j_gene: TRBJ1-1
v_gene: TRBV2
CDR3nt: TGTGCCAGCAGTGAGCGGCTGATGAACACTGAAGCTTTCTTT
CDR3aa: CASSERLMNTEAFF

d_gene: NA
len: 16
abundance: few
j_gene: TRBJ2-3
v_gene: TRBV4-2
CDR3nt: TGTGCCAGCAGCCAAGATGTCTACCAAAGCACAGATACGCAGTATTTT
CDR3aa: CASSQDVYQSTDTQYF

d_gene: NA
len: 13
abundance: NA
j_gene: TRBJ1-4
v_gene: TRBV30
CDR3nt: TGTGCCTGGACTCTCGCCGGACAGCCCAAACTGTTTTTT
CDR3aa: CAWTLAGQPKLFF

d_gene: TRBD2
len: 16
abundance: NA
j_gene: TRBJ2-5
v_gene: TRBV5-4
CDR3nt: TGTGCCAGCAGCTTGGGCAGCGGGAGGGCCTTGGAGACCCAGTACTTC
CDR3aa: CASSLGSGRALETQYF

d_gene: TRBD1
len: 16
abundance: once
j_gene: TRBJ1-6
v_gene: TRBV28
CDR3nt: TGTGCCAGCAGTTTAACCGGGACAGGGTTGCAATCACCCCTCCACTTT
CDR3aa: CASSLTGTGLQSPLHF

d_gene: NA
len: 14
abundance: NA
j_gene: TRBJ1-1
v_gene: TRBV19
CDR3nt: TGTGCCAGTAGTATAGAGGGGAGTCCCACTGAAGCTTTCTTT
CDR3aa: CASSIEGSPTEAFF

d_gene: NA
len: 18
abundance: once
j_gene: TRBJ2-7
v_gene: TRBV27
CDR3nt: TGTGCCAGCAGTTTAGTAGGGGGTAGCGGGCCTACGGGCTACGAGCAGTACTTC
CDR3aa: CASSLVGGSGPTGYEQYF

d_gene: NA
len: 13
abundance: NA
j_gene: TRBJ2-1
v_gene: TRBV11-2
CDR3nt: TGTGCCAGCAGCTTCGGGTTCTACAATGAGCAGTTCTTC
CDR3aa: CASSFGFYNEQFF

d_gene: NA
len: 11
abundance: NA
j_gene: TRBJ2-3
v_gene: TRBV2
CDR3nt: TGTGCCAGCAGAGGGACAAATACGCAGTATTTT
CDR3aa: CASRGTNTQYF

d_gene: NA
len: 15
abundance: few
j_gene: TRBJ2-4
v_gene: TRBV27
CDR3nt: TGTGCCAGCAGTTTAGGGCAGGGATATCGTACCATTCAGTACTTC
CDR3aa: CASSLGQGYRTIQYF

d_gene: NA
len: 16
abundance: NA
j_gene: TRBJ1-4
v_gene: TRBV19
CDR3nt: TGTGCCAGTAGACGAGGCAGGGATGCAACTAATGAAAAACTGTTTTTT
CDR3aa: CASRRGRDATNEKLFF